The 21 T cell receptor beta chains listed next were all sequenced from one sample in a study of OX40 agonist ivuxolimab in advanced cancers. Repertoires were generated with immunoSEQ multiplex PCR, while TCRdb's copy carries only in-frame clones and drops some. This sample has about 83,000 clones; roughly 80% occur once, and the top ten carry about 7%. Sequencing used CD4+ or CD8+ T cells sorted from blood, obtained in a trial of the OX40 agonist ivuxolimab. Every receptor here comes from an adult with an advanced solid tumor such as melanoma, head and neck, liver or kidney cancer.

This chain connects TRBV7-8 to TRBJ1-6; 7 bases line up with TRBD1. The CDR3 covers 14 residues. Germline-derived CDR1 and CDR2 are SGHVS and FQNEAQ. Germline trimming cut 3 bases from V and 7 bases from J; bases unmatched to any gene: 3. Written as DNA, the CDR3 is TGTGCCAGCAGCTTGTCAGGGGGAAATTCACCCCTCCACTTT. Protein: CASSLSGGNSPLHF.

The DNA of the CDR3 is TGTGCCAGCAGCGACCGACGGGTGGAAAAACTGTTTTTT. This gives the protein CASSDRRVEKLFF. The V gene is TRBV9, the J gene TRBJ1-4; D unresolved. Germline CDR1 is SGDLS and CDR2 is YYNGEE. V lost 3 bases to trimming and J lost 8 bases, with 11 bases between them. The CDR3 is 13 amino acids. The full variable domain, rest sourced from reference TRBV9 and TRBJ1-4, is DSGVTQTPKHLITATGQRVTLRCSPRSGDLSVYWYQQSLDQGLQFLIQYYNGEERAKGNILERFSAQQFPDLHSELNLSSLELGDSALYFCASSDRRVEKLFFGSGTQLSVL.

This clone has a single count. The rearrangement uses TRBV27 and TRBJ2-5, with 9 bases lining up with TRBD1. There are 14 residues in the CDR3. Germline CDR1 MNHEY, CDR2 SMNVEV (reference sequence). With V trimmed by 5 bases and J by 7 bases, 8 bases remained unmatched. CDR3 residues: CASSPRTGEGTQYF. The CDR3 DNA reads as TGTGCCAGCAGTCCGCGGACAGGGGAGGGGACCCAGTACTTC.

The chain is built from TRBV7-8 and TRBJ1-2, with D possibly matching TRBD1 (5 bases). The CDR3 is 15 amino acids. From germline, CDR1 is SGHVS and CDR2 FQNEAQ. Trimming stripped 3 bases from V and 2 bases from J, with 13 bases between. The CDR3 DNA reads as TGTGCCAGCAGCTTTTCGGCAGGGTGGAACTATGGCTACACCTTC. It translates to CASSFSAGWNYGYTF.

V and J are TRBV6-6 and TRBJ2-5; D gene ambiguous. The CDR3 extends over 15 amino acids. Germline CDR1 MNHNY, CDR2 SVGAGI (reference sequence). Trimming took off 0 bases at V and 2 bases at J, with 10 bases between the two ends. The CDR3: CASSYSPFTQETQYF. CDR3 DNA sequence: TGTGCCAGCAGTTACTCACCATTTACACAAGAGACCCAGTACTTC.

This chain uses TRBV11-1 with TRBJ2-2; 11 positions match TRBD1. The trim removed 5 bases at V and 5 bases at J, leaving 10 bases unmatched. The CDR3 sequence is 17 residues long. The germline CDR1 and CDR2 sequences are SGHAT and FQDESV (reference sequence). In DNA form, the CDR3 reads TGTGCCAGCAGCCCCGGGACAGGGGGTAAAAGGACCGGGGAGCTGTTTTTT. Its translation: CASSPGTGGKRTGELFF.

The chain couples TRBV6-6 to TRBJ2-7; 8 bases line up with TRBD1. Germline trimming cut 7 bases from V and 2 bases from J; bases unmatched to any gene: 10. CDR1 is MNHNY, CDR2 SVGAGI, per germline (reference sequence). The CDR3 runs 15 residues. The CDR3 region has the DNA TGTGCCAGCATGAATAGGGGACAGGTTCCCTACGAGCAGTACTTC. Protein sequence: CASMNRGQVPYEQYF.

The V gene is TRBV11-3, the J gene TRBJ2-3; 7 bases align to TRBD2. The V segment lost 1 base and the J segment 4 bases; nucleotides outside the gene matches: 8. This CDR3 is 16 amino acids long. CDR1 is SGHNT, CDR2 YENEEA, per germline. The CDR3 here is CASSLGLAAASDTQYF. The CDR3 nucleotides read TGTGCCAGCAGCTTAGGTCTAGCGGCAGCCTCAGATACGCAGTATTTT.

The gene calls are TRBV6-1 and TRBJ2-7; 7 bases align to TRBD1. This CDR3 is 14 amino acids long. Per germline, CDR1 MNHNS and CDR2 SASEGT. Trimming took 5 bases from V and 2 from J; bases not matched to a gene: 6. The CDR3 DNA reads as TGTGCCAGCAGTCTTGGTGGACAGGCCTACGAGCAGTACTTC. This sequence encodes CASSLGGQAYEQYF.

The chain is built from TRBV6-1 and TRBJ2-1; D may be TRBD1 (7 bases). The CDR3 runs to 16 residues. Trimming took off 4 bases at V and 8 bases at J, with 21 bases between the two ends. Germline V gene sequence: CDR1 MNHNS, CDR2 SASEGT. CDR3 loop: CASSGGDSFVWDEQFF. The CDR3 DNA reads TGTGCCAGCAGTGGGGGGGACAGTTTCGTGTGGGATGAGCAGTTCTTC.

V gene TRBV29-1 combines with J gene TRBJ2-1; D gene unclear. Germline V gives CDR1 SQVTM, CDR2 ANQGSEA. V was pared by 3 bases and J by 5 bases, with 11 bases between. The CDR3 runs 13 residues. The CDR3 loop reads CSVEGFRDNEQFF. The CDR3 region has the DNA TGCAGCGTTGAGGGGTTCCGGGACAATGAGCAGTTCTTC.

This clone was observed once. The chain uses TRBV29-1 and TRBJ2-3; possibly TRBD1 or TRBD2 for D (5 bases each). CDR1 and CDR2 from the germline V gene are SQVTM and ANQGSEA. CDR3 length: 13 amino acids. With 4 bases removed from V and 5 bases from J, the gap between germline ends came to 13 bases. CDR3 residues: CSVGGPPVDTQYF. CDR3 DNA: TGCAGCGTTGGGGGACCCCCCGTAGATACGCAGTATTTT.

V usage is TRBV27 and J usage is TRBJ2-3; possibly TRBD1 or TRBD2 for D (5 bases each). The germline V gene has CDR1 MNHEY and CDR2 SMNVEV (reference sequence). This CDR3 region has 14 residues. Trimming pared 3 bases from V and 4 bases from J, leaving 11 bases between. This chain's CDR3 is CASSFWGMADTQYF. CDR3 nucleotide sequence: TGTGCCAGCAGTTTTTGGGGGATGGCAGATACGCAGTATTTT.

The chain recombines TRBV18 with TRBJ1-5, with D unclear. Germline V lookup: CDR1 KGHSH, CDR2 LQKENI. The CDR3 covers 12 residues. V shed 0 bases and J shed 7 bases, with 4 bases lying between them. CDR3 in amino acids: CASSPPGQPQHF. In DNA form, the CDR3 reads TGTGCCAGCTCACCACCGGGGCAGCCCCAGCATTTT.

In this sample, this clone turned up a few times. The chain combines TRBV7-6 with TRBJ2-6; 7 bases map to TRBD1. CDR1 and CDR2 (germline): SGHVS, FNYEAQ. V lost 4 bases to trimming and J lost 1 base; unmatched junction nucleotides: 19. The CDR3 has 21 amino acids. CDR3 residues: CASSSIPYRDRKLSGANVLTF. The DNA of the CDR3 is TGTGCCAGCAGCTCGATACCATACCGGGACAGAAAACTTTCTGGGGCCAACGTCCTGACTTTC.

V gene TRBV11-2 combines with J gene TRBJ2-1, with D possibly matching TRBD1 (5 bases). With 1 base removed from V and 7 bases from J, the gap between germline ends came to 8 bases. The CDR3 contains 13 residues. Germline loops: CDR1 SGHAT, CDR2 FQNNGV. The CDR3 reads CASSLGQLNEQFF. CDR3 DNA sequence: TGTGCCAGCAGCTTAGGACAGCTGAATGAGCAGTTCTTC. The full variable domain, with the rest looked up from reference TRBV11-2 and TRBJ2-1, is EAGVAQSPRYKIIEKRQSVAFWCNPISGHATLYWYQQILGQGPKLLIQFQNNGVVDDSQLPKDRFSAERLKGVDSTLKIQPAKLEDSAVYLCASSLGQLNEQFFGPGTRLTVL.

The rearrangement uses TRBV7-2 and TRBJ2-4; D not certain. V was shortened by 4 bases and J by 0 bases, with 10 bases between the two germline ends. Germline assignment: CDR1 SGHTA and CDR2 FQGNSA. There are 15 residues in the CDR3. The chain's CDR3 is CASSSITLAKNIQYF. The CDR3, as DNA: TGTGCCAGCAGCTCAATCACCTTAGCCAAAAACATTCAGTACTTC.

V usage is TRBV6-6 and J usage is TRBJ2-7; D is uncertain. In germline, CDR1 is MNHNY, CDR2 SVGAGI (reference sequence). Trimming removed 5 bases from V and 3 bases from J, with 17 bases in between. CDR3 length: 15 residues. Written as DNA, the CDR3 is TGTGCCAGCAGTCCCAGGAGTTTCTCCCACTACGAGCAGTACTTC. Its protein is CASSPRSFSHYEQYF.

This rearrangement joins TRBV13 to TRBJ2-1, with TRBD2 matching 8 bases. This CDR3 is built from 18 residues. Germline trimming cut 5 bases from V and 5 bases from J; bases unmatched to any gene: 17. CDR1 is PRHDT and CDR2 is FYEKMQ in the germline V gene (reference sequence). Here the CDR3 DNA reads TGTGCCAGCAGCCGCCCGTCGCCCCTAGCGGGTGAACACAATGAGCAGTTCTTC. It is translated as CASSRPSPLAGEHNEQFF.

The V and J genes are TRBV7-2 and TRBJ1-3; the match to TRBD1 covers 10 bases. The CDR3 is 15 amino acids. Per germline, CDR1 SGHTA and CDR2 FQGNSA. V dropped 5 bases and J dropped 3; count of bases not matched to a gene: 4. This chain's CDR3 is CASSTTGGYGNTIYF. CDR3 DNA: TGTGCCAGCAGCACGACAGGGGGCTATGGAAACACCATATATTTT.

This clone was counted only a few times. The genes are TRBV9 and TRBJ1-5; no reliable D call. The V gene lost 3 bases and the J gene lost 3 bases, with 16 bases spanning the gap. The CDR3 contains 16 residues. CDR1 and CDR2 (germline): SGDLS, YYNGEE. The CDR3 DNA is TGTGCCAGCAGCGGACCACCGGGTTTCGACAATCAGCCCCAGCATTTT. This codes for CASSGPPGFDNQPQHF.